This T cell receptor (beta chain) was recorded in a study of blood T cell repertoires in COVID-19. Across the study: Sites across the United States, Italy and Spain contributed samples from acute and convalescent COVID-19.

Participants came from under 30 US areas, aged roughly 18 to 89 years. Participants' reported clinical history set cohort assignment. Original analysis: Researchers report that nucleated cell counts were estimated from reference gene primer amplification. The assay was immunoSEQ multiplex PCR, and TCRdb's table has in-frame clones only and misses some. V and J calls and clone size are copied from that table; D and trimming were computed from the DNA. Of around 220,000 clones in the sample, 87% were seen once. Sequenced material: PBMCs or T cells enriched from blood (not recorded which). This sequence originates from a woman under 40 with acute COVID-19.

The CDR3 coding sequence is TGTGCCAGCCGCGCCCCCATGAACACTGAAGCTTTCTTT. Translation gives CASRAPMNTEAFF. The chain employs TRBV27 and TRBJ1-1, with no clear D. Looked up from germline, CDR1 is MNHEY and CDR2 is SMNVEV (reference sequence). V was cut by 8 bases and J by 0 bases, with 10 bases left in between. The CDR3 is made up of 13 amino acids.